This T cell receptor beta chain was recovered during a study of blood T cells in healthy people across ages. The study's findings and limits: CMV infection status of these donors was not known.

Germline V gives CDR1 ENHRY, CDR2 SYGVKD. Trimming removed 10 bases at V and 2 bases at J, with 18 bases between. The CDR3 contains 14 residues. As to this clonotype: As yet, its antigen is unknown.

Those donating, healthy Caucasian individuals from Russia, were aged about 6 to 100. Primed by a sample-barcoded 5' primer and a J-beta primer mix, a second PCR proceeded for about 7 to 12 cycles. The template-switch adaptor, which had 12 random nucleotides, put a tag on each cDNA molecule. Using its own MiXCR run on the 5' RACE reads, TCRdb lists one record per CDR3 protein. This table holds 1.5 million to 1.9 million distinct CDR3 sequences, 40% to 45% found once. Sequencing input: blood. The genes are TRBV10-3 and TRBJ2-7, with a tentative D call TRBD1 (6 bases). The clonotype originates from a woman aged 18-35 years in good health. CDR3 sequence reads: CATEGVGRAYEQYF. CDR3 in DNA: TGTGCCACCGAGGGGGTTGGCAGAGCCTACGAGCAGTACTTC.